The 31 T cell receptor beta chains below were found in one sample sequenced in a study of control samples from healthy donors and cancer patients. The repertoire was sequenced with immunoSEQ multiplex PCR; TCRdb's copy has only in-frame clones and lacks some. This table has under 150,000 clones, 85% to 95% appearing once. Sample: PBMCs. All receptors come from a man in his fifties with head and neck cancer.

The CDR3 loop is CSVEGTGVEAFF. CDR3 sequence (DNA): TGCAGCGTTGAAGGGACAGGGGTCGAAGCTTTCTTT. The rearrangement joins TRBV29-1 to TRBJ1-1; the match to TRBD1 covers 9 bases. CDR1 is SQVTM and CDR2 is ANQGSEA in the germline V gene. V lost 1 base and J lost 8; bases outside the gene matches: 2. The CDR3 consists of 12 residues.

The CDR3 here is CASSLEQGTDTQYF. In nucleotides, the CDR3 is TGTGCCAGCAGCCTTGAACAGGGGACAGATACGCAGTATTTT. The J gene is TRBJ2-3, the V gene TRBV7-8; 7 bases agree with TRBD1. CDR1 and CDR2 (germline): SGHVS, FQNEAQ. The CDR3 is 14 amino acids. The trim removed 5 bases at V and 3 bases at J, leaving 5 bases unmatched. The variable domain in full, completed from reference TRBV7-8 and TRBJ2-3, reads GAGVSQSPRYKVAKRGQDVALRCDPISGHVSLFWYQQALGQGPEFLTYFQNEAQLDKSGLPSDRFFAERPEGSVSTLKIQRTQQEDSAVYLCASSLEQGTDTQYFGPGTRLTVL.

This sequence joins TRBV24-1 and TRBJ2-5; D might be TRBD1 (6 bases). Per the germline V gene, CDR1 is KGHDR and CDR2 is SFDVKD. This CDR3 is 12 amino acids long. V was pared by 7 bases and J by 3 bases, with 8 bases between. The CDR3 nucleotides read TGTGCCACCAGGGACAGAGAAGAGACCCAGTACTTC. This codes for CATRDREETQYF.

CDR3 residues: CASSLSRLAQPDTQYF. DNA for the CDR3: TGTGCCAGCAGCTTATCACGGCTAGCGCAGCCAGATACGCAGTATTTT. This chain links TRBV7-9 with TRBJ2-3, with D maybe TRBD2 (6 bases). With 2 bases removed from V and 4 bases from J, the gap between germline ends came to 16 bases. CDR1 and CDR2 from the germline V gene are SEHNR and FQNEAQ (reference sequence). The CDR3 runs to 16 residues.

CDR3 nucleotides: TGTGCCAGCAGCACCTTGGGGGGGCAAGAGACCCAGTACTTC. It yields the protein CASSTLGGQETQYF. This chain uses TRBV11-2 with TRBJ2-5; 7 nucleotides agree with TRBD2. V shed 5 bases, J shed 2 bases, and the junction held 5 bases outside the gene matches. The CDR3 has 14 amino acids. From germline, CDR1 is SGHAT and CDR2 FQNNGV.

V is TRBV4-2 and J is TRBJ2-3; D is ambiguous. V lost 1 base and J 4 bases, leaving 6 bases between the germline ends. The CDR3 loop spans 13 amino acids. Germline CDR1 is LGHNA and CDR2 is YNFKEQ. The CDR3 loop reads CASSQGLSDTQYF. CDR3 nucleotide sequence: TGTGCCAGCAGCCAAGGACTCTCAGATACGCAGTATTTT.

The chain employs TRBV28 and TRBJ2-1; 10 positions match TRBD2. CDR1 MDHEN and CDR2 SYDVKM come from the germline V gene. There are 16 residues in the CDR3. V lost 2 bases and J lost 2; bases outside the gene matches: 3. DNA for the CDR3: TGTGCCAGCAGTTTAACCACTAGCGGGACCTACAATGAGCAGTTCTTC. Translated, it gives CASSLTTSGTYNEQFF.

The J gene is TRBJ1-1, the V gene TRBV7-9; D is undetermined. V was pared by 5 bases and J by 0 bases, with 10 bases between. Per the germline V gene, CDR1 is SEHNR and CDR2 is FQNEAQ (reference sequence). The CDR3 runs to 14 residues. The CDR3 DNA follows: TGTGCCAGCAGCCATGACGAGTTGAACACTGAAGCTTTCTTT. Translated, it gives CASSHDELNTEAFF.

V is TRBV9 and J is TRBJ2-7, with D possibly TRBD1 on 6 matching bases. From germline, CDR1 is SGDLS and CDR2 YYNGEE. V was clipped by 8 bases and J by 2 bases, with 17 bases between them. The length of the CDR3 is 14 residues. CDR3 coding DNA: TGTGCCAGTTCCCGGACAGCTCAAACCTACGAGCAGTACTTC. Translated: CASSRTAQTYEQYF.

The chain recombines TRBV9 with TRBJ1-6; TRBD1 matches 8 bases. The CDR3 extends over 16 amino acids. Germline CDR1 and CDR2: SGDLS and YYNGEE. J gave up 7 bases and V 4 bases, and 10 bases lay outside the gene matches. The CDR3 nucleotides read TGTGCCAGCAGCCCAGGTGCAGGGGGCTACAATTCACCCCTCCACTTT. This gives the protein CASSPGAGGYNSPLHF.

The chain uses TRBV9 and TRBJ2-1, with TRBD2 as a possible D gene (5 bases). This CDR3 spans 14 amino acids. Trimming took off 0 bases at V and 9 bases at J, with 13 bases between the two ends. CDR1 and CDR2 (germline): SGDLS, YYNGEE. The CDR3 nucleotides are TGTGCCAGCAGCGTAGTTCCGGGGTCCAGTGAGCAGTTCTTC. This codes for CASSVVPGSSEQFF.

This chain uses TRBV6-5 with TRBJ2-1; D unresolved. The germline V gene has CDR1 MNHEY and CDR2 SVGAGI. CDR3 length equals 16 residues. With 2 bases removed from V and 0 bases from J, the gap between germline ends came to 11 bases. CDR3 in DNA: TGTGCCAGCAGTTACAATGGTGTGAGCTCCTACAATGAGCAGTTCTTC. As protein: CASSYNGVSSYNEQFF.

The chain joins TRBV18 to TRBJ2-7, with 12 bases that match TRBD1. This CDR3 is 16 amino acids long. Trimming at V came to 2 bases and at J to 6 bases, leaving 8 bases not matched to a gene. Germline V gene sequence: CDR1 KGHSH, CDR2 LQKENI. CDR3 loop: CASSPNTGTGGREQYF. CDR3 nucleotides: TGTGCCAGCTCACCAAACACCGGGACAGGGGGCCGCGAGCAGTACTTC.

V gene TRBV9 combines with J gene TRBJ1-5, with 10 bases matching TRBD1. The V segment lost 0 bases and the J segment 6 bases; nucleotides outside the gene matches: 3. Germline V gene sequence: CDR1 SGDLS, CDR2 YYNGEE. This CDR3 comprises 15 residues. In nucleotides, the CDR3 is TGTGCCAGCAGCGTAGGACAGGGGGCGGGTCAGCCCCAGCATTTT. Protein sequence: CASSVGQGAGQPQHF. The full variable domain, rest sourced from reference TRBV9 and TRBJ1-5, is DSGVTQTPKHLITATGQRVTLRCSPRSGDLSVYWYQQSLDQGLQFLIQYYNGEERAKGNILERFSAQQFPDLHSELNLSSLELGDSALYFCASSVGQGAGQPQHFGDGTRLSIL.

The V call is TRBV24-1, the J call TRBJ2-1; D may correspond to TRBD1 or TRBD2 (5 bases each). CDR1 KGHDR and CDR2 SFDVKD come from the germline V gene. V was cut by 4 bases and J by 5 bases, with 11 bases left in between. This CDR3 spans 14 amino acids. CDR3 DNA: TGTGCCACCAGTGAAGCCGGGACCAACAATGAGCAGTTCTTC. It encodes CATSEAGTNNEQFF.

This chain joins TRBV2 and TRBJ2-3; D perhaps matches TRBD1 (6 bases). Per germline, CDR1 SNHLY and CDR2 FYNNEI. Trimming took 5 bases from V and 2 from J, leaving 14 bases between them. CDR3 length equals 15 residues. The CDR3 protein is CASSLLGGITDTQYF. CDR3 DNA: TGTGCCAGCAGTCTTCTAGGGGGAATCACAGATACGCAGTATTTT.

This sequence joins TRBV2 and TRBJ1-3, with D possibly being TRBD1 (6 bases). The CDR3 extends over 15 amino acids. Germline V CDR1 and CDR2: SNHLY, FYNNEI. V lost 8 bases and J 0 bases, leaving 14 bases between the germline ends. CDR3: CASASGHLSGNTIYF. The CDR3 DNA sequence: TGTGCCAGCGCCTCGGGACACCTCTCTGGAAACACCATATATTTT. The variable domain in full, with the rest retrieved from reference TRBV2 and TRBJ1-3, is EPEVTQTPSHQVTQMGQEVILRCVPISNHLYFYWYRQILGQKVEFLVSFYNNEISEKSEIFDDQFSVERPDGSNFTLKIRSTKLEDSAMYFCASASGHLSGNTIYFGEGSWLTVV.

The gene calls are TRBV12-3 or TRBV12-4 and TRBJ2-1; no firm D call. The CDR3 totals 13 residues. The V gene lost 3 bases and the J gene lost 1 base, with 4 bases spanning the gap. The CDR3 DNA sequence: TGTGCCAGCAGTTTTTATTCCTACAATGAGCAGTTCTTC. Translated, it gives CASSFYSYNEQFF.

The chain joins TRBV11-2 to TRBJ2-7; D may be TRBD2 (5 bases). This CDR3 has 14 residues. CDR1 and CDR2 from the germline V gene are SGHAT and FQNNGV. V dropped 0 bases and J dropped 3 bases, with 9 bases sitting between them. CDR3 in DNA: TGTGCCAGCAGCTTAGAGCCGGGATTCTACGAGCAGTACTTC. Amino acid sequence: CASSLEPGFYEQYF. Full variable domain (outside the CDR3, taken from reference TRBV11-2 and TRBJ2-7): EAGVAQSPRYKIIEKRQSVAFWCNPISGHATLYWYQQILGQGPKLLIQFQNNGVVDDSQLPKDRFSAERLKGVDSTLKIQPAKLEDSAVYLCASSLEPGFYEQYFGPGTRLTVT.

The gene calls are TRBV3-1 (or the pseudogene TRBV3-2) and TRBJ1-6; D call uncertain. CDR1 is LGHDT and CDR2 is YNNKEL in the germline V gene (reference sequence). Trimming stripped 1 base from V and 5 bases from J, with 6 bases between. CDR3 length: 14 residues. In DNA, the CDR3 is TGTGCCAGCAGCCAAGGACACAATAATTCACCCCTCCACTTT. It encodes CASSQGHNNSPLHF.

In this sample, this clone turned up once. The chain uses TRBV4-1 and TRBJ2-7; 10 bases line up with TRBD2. There are 16 residues in the CDR3. Trimming removed 0 bases from V and 3 bases from J; junction bases left unmatched: 5. CDR1 is MGHRA and CDR2 is YSYEKL in the germline V gene. CDR3: CASSQEQRGGLYEQYF. CDR3 DNA sequence: TGCGCCAGCAGCCAAGAACAGCGGGGGGGGCTCTACGAGCAGTACTTC.

The chain couples TRBV4-2 to TRBJ1-1; D is possibly TRBD1 (5 bases). The CDR3 has 14 residues. Looked up from germline, CDR1 is LGHNA and CDR2 is YNFKEQ. Trimming took off 2 bases at V and 10 bases at J, with 17 bases between the two ends. The CDR3 protein is CASSQSSGDGRAFF. CDR3 DNA: TGTGCCAGCAGCCAATCGTCGGGGGACGGGCGAGCTTTCTTT.

The V and J genes are TRBV2 and TRBJ2-1; TRBD2 agrees at 13 bases. Germline values: CDR1 SNHLY, CDR2 FYNNEI. Trimming at V came to 4 bases and at J to 6 bases, leaving 3 bases not matched to a gene. CDR3 length: 15 residues. This CDR3 reads CASSATSGGANEQFF. CDR3 DNA: TGTGCCAGCAGTGCCACTAGCGGGGGGGCCAATGAGCAGTTCTTC. Supplemented by reference TRBV2 and TRBJ2-1, the full variable domain reads EPEVTQTPSHQVTQMGQEVILRCVPISNHLYFYWYRQILGQKVEFLVSFYNNEISEKSEIFDDQFSVERPDGSNFTLKIRSTKLEDSAMYFCASSATSGGANEQFFGPGTRLTVL.

This chain joins TRBV12-2 and TRBJ1-2; TRBD1 is taken as the D call from the table, unchecked against the DNA. TRBV12-2 is noted as a pseudogene. The CDR3 length is 12 residues. CDR3 DNA: TGTGCAAGTCGCTTTCGGACAGGAGGCTACACCTTC. Amino acid sequence: CASRFRTGGYTF.

This clone was seen once. V and J are TRBV30 and TRBJ1-2; TRBD1 matches at 7 bases. V dropped 0 bases and J dropped 1; count of bases not matched to a gene: 5. The germline gives CDR1 GTSNPN, CDR2 SVGIG (reference sequence). This CDR3 has 15 amino acids. The CDR3 DNA follows: TGTGCCTGGAGTGTTGGACAGGCGATTAACTATGGCTACACCTTC. It codes for CAWSVGQAINYGYTF.

The V and J genes are TRBV6-2 or TRBV6-3 and TRBJ1-5; 10 positions match TRBD1. The V and J ends lost 2 bases and 0 bases, in that order; junction bases with no gene match: 7. CDR3 size: 18 residues. Germline CDR1 is MNHEY and CDR2 is SVGEGT. The CDR3 nucleotides are TGTGCCAGCAGTTACCACAGGACAGGGGGTTATAGCAATCAGCCCCAGCATTTT. This translates into CASSYHRTGGYSNQPQHF.

A word on this clone: The same CDR3 can be traced to other DNA sequences in this sample. The rearrangement uses TRBV30 and TRBJ1-1; the D is unclear. The CDR3 length is 11 residues. Between the trimmed V and J ends, which lost 4 bases and 1 base, there was a span of 4 bases. Germline V gene sequence: CDR1 GTSNPN, CDR2 SVGIG (reference sequence). The CDR3 region is CAWKGNTEAFF. Here the CDR3 DNA reads TGTGCCTGGAAGGGGAACACTGAAGCTTTCTTT.

J is TRBJ2-7 and V is TRBV27; the D is unclear. V was clipped by 5 bases and J by 2 bases, with 16 bases between them. Germline CDR1 reads MNHEY; CDR2 reads SMNVEV (reference sequence). This CDR3 contains 15 residues. In nucleotides, the CDR3 is TGTGCCAGCAGTGTAAAGGTCCCCCCACCCTACGAGCAGTACTTC. Encoded protein: CASSVKVPPPYEQYF.

The V and J genes are TRBV3-1 (or the pseudogene TRBV3-2) and TRBJ1-1; 9 bases match TRBD1. V gave up 1 base and J gave up 1 base; unmatched junction bases: 4. This CDR3 is built from 16 residues. The germline CDR1 and CDR2 sequences are LGHDT and YNNKEL (reference sequence). The CDR3 region has the DNA TGTGCCAGCAGCCAAGGGACAGGGGTATGGAACACTGAAGCTTTCTTT. It codes for CASSQGTGVWNTEAFF.

Here the CDR3 DNA reads TGTGCCAGCAGCCAAGGACAGGGGAACACCGGGGAGCTGTTTTTT. Protein: CASSQGQGNTGELFF. This chain connects TRBV3-1 (or the pseudogene TRBV3-2) to TRBJ2-2, with 7 bases aligning to TRBD1. This CDR3 has 15 amino acids. The ends lost 1 base at V and 1 base at J; junction bases unmatched: 0. The germline gives CDR1 LGHDT, CDR2 YNNKEL (reference sequence).

This chain joins TRBV3-1 (or the pseudogene TRBV3-2) and TRBJ2-2; D uncertain. CDR1 is LGHDT and CDR2 is YNNKEL in the germline V gene (reference sequence). Trimming cost V 4 bases and J 4 bases, with 13 bases left between them. This CDR3 comprises 15 residues. CDR3 in amino acids: CASSPRTVGTGELFF. The DNA of the CDR3 is TGTGCCAGCAGCCCCCGGACCGTCGGCACCGGGGAGCTGTTTTTT.